The 21 T cell receptor beta chains below were found in one sample sequenced in a study of blood T cell repertoires in COVID-19. Using immunoSEQ multiplex PCR, the repertoire was profiled, and TCRdb retains in-frame clones only, with some absent. The table lists a few hundred thousand clones, roughly four fifths of them singletons. The specimen was peripheral blood. The receptors were gathered from a man younger than 40 who had recovered from COVID-19.

The CDR3, as DNA: TGTGCCAGCAGCCAAAGGCTACAGGGGTATGGCTACACCTTC. The encoded protein is CASSQRLQGYGYTF. This chain uses TRBV3-1 (or the pseudogene TRBV3-2) with TRBJ1-2; 7 nucleotides agree with TRBD1. The CDR3 runs to 14 residues. With 2 bases clipped from V and 5 bases from J, the junction kept 5 bases outside the gene matches. The germline CDR1 and CDR2 sequences are LGHDT and YNNKEL (reference sequence).

V usage is TRBV27 and J usage is TRBJ1-1; D is uncertain. V was pared by 5 bases and J by 1 base, with 14 bases between. The CDR3 extends over 15 amino acids. From germline, CDR1 is MNHEY and CDR2 SMNVEV (reference sequence). The CDR3 here is CASSRRAPQNTEAFF. The DNA of the CDR3 is TGTGCCAGCAGTCGGCGGGCACCCCAGAACACTGAAGCTTTCTTT.

The chain combines TRBV7-9 with TRBJ2-5; TRBD2 agrees at 9 bases. Germline trimming cut 6 bases from V and 2 bases from J; bases unmatched to any gene: 4. Germline assignment: CDR1 SEHNR and CDR2 FQNEAQ (reference sequence). The CDR3 contains 14 residues. CDR3 in amino acids: CASSIAGAQETQYF. CDR3 DNA: TGTGCCAGCAGTATAGCGGGGGCTCAAGAGACCCAGTACTTC.

V is TRBV5-1 and J is TRBJ2-3; perhaps TRBD2 as D (6 bases). Germline V lookup: CDR1 SGHRS, CDR2 YFSETQ. V was pared by 4 bases and J by 6 bases, with 15 bases between. The CDR3 consists of 14 residues. For the CDR3, the DNA is TGCGCCAGCAGCCCCGGGAGCCCAGGGGATACGCAGTATTTT. Its protein product is CASSPGSPGDTQYF.

The CDR3 spells CASSADRGDLYEQYF. CDR3 bases: TGTGCCAGCAGCGCAGACAGGGGGGATCTCTACGAGCAGTACTTC. The chain has TRBV7-6 and TRBJ2-7; 9 nucleotides line up with TRBD1. The germline gives CDR1 SGHVS, CDR2 FNYEAQ. The V segment lost 5 bases and the J segment 3 bases; nucleotides outside the gene matches: 8. The CDR3 is made up of 15 amino acids.

The chain is built from TRBV6-5 and TRBJ2-5, with 8 bases matching TRBD1. The CDR3 sequence is 14 residues long. CDR1 is MNHEY, CDR2 SVGAGI, per germline. Trimming at V came to 6 bases and at J to 4 bases, leaving 7 bases not matched to a gene. The CDR3 here is CASRASRGRETQYF. DNA for the CDR3: TGTGCCAGCAGAGCCAGCAGGGGGCGAGAGACCCAGTACTTC.

This clone was seen a few times. The chain joins TRBV7-8 to TRBJ1-6, with D tentatively TRBD1 (6 bases). Germline CDR1 SGHVS, CDR2 FQNEAQ. The CDR3 runs 14 residues. The germline V and J ends were trimmed by 1 base and 10 bases, with 11 bases remaining between them. CDR3 region: CASSLEQGASPLHF. CDR3 DNA sequence: TGTGCCAGCAGCTTAGAACAGGGAGCCTCACCCCTCCACTTT.

The chain links TRBV28 to TRBJ1-3; D is unclear. This CDR3 spans 15 amino acids. V was cut by 3 bases and J by 0 bases, with 9 bases left in between. The V gene's germline CDR1 is MDHEN and CDR2 SYDVKM. This CDR3 is CASSLRLSSGNTIYF. CDR3 DNA: TGTGCCAGCAGTTTGCGTCTGAGCTCTGGAAACACCATATATTTT. Full variable domain (rest looked up from reference TRBV28 and TRBJ1-3): DVKVTQSSRYLVKRTGEKVFLECVQDMDHENMFWYRQDPGLGLRLIYFSYDVKMKEKGDIPEGYSVSREKKERFSLILESASTNQTSMYLCASSLRLSSGNTIYFGEGSWLTVV.

V is TRBV7-8 and J is TRBJ1-6, with TRBD1 as a possible D gene (6 bases). V lost 0 bases, J lost 4 bases, and 13 bases lay in between. The CDR3 is 17 residues long. Germline values: CDR1 SGHVS, CDR2 FQNEAQ. The CDR3 DNA follows: TGTGCCAGCAGCTTAGCCAGGGGCTCCCCTTATAATTCACCCCTCCACTTT. It translates to CASSLARGSPYNSPLHF.

This clone showed up just once. J is TRBJ1-1 and V is TRBV20-1, with a possible D match to TRBD1 (5 bases). Germline loops: CDR1 DFQATT, CDR2 SNEGSKA (reference sequence). The CDR3 runs to 13 residues. V lost 3 bases and J lost 3, with 11 bases in between. The CDR3 region is CSASWGGDTEAFF. In DNA, the CDR3 is TGCAGTGCTAGTTGGGGGGGAGACACTGAAGCTTTCTTT.

This chain joins TRBV19 and TRBJ1-1; 7 nucleotides match TRBD1. The CDR3 has 13 residues. The J segment lost 5 bases and the V segment lost 3 bases, leaving 3 bases of the junction unmatched. Germline V CDR1 and CDR2: LNHDA, SQIVND (reference sequence). The CDR3 sequence: CASSITGATEAFF. DNA of the CDR3: TGTGCCAGTAGTATCACAGGGGCGACTGAAGCTTTCTTT.

V and J are TRBV6-5 and TRBJ2-2; perhaps TRBD1 as D (6 bases). CDR1 and CDR2 from the germline V gene are MNHEY and SVGAGI. Trimming cost V 10 bases and J 9 bases, with 18 bases left between them. The length of the CDR3 is 13 residues. The DNA for the CDR3 is TGTGCCACGCAGGGGCCCGGTCGGCGGGAGCTGTTTTTT. It specifies CATQGPGRRELFF.

This clone was recorded once. The CDR3 loop reads CASSLDQSQTSGVETQYF. The CDR3 nucleotides read TGTGCCAGCAGCTTAGACCAATCCCAGACTAGCGGGGTAGAGACCCAGTACTTC. This chain links TRBV11-2 with TRBJ2-5; 11 positions match TRBD2. This CDR3 spans 18 amino acids. Trimming cost V 0 bases and J 4 bases; bases outside gene matches: 10. Germline CDR1 and CDR2: SGHAT and FQNNGV. The complete variable domain, with remaining parts taken from reference TRBV11-2 and TRBJ2-5, reads EAGVAQSPRYKIIEKRQSVAFWCNPISGHATLYWYQQILGQGPKLLIQFQNNGVVDDSQLPKDRFSAERLKGVDSTLKIQPAKLEDSAVYLCASSLDQSQTSGVETQYFGPGTRLLVL.

In its sample, this clone was seen once. The rearrangement joins TRBV7-9 to TRBJ2-1; tentative D call: TRBD2 (5 bases). The V gene lost 4 bases and the J gene lost 12 bases, with 16 bases spanning the gap. Germline-derived CDR1 and CDR2 are SEHNR and FQNEAQ (reference sequence). This CDR3 spans 13 amino acids. CDR3 in amino acids: CASSWNAQSGQFF. CDR3 DNA sequence: TGTGCCAGCAGCTGGAACGCCCAAAGCGGGCAGTTCTTC.

The rearrangement links TRBV24-1 to TRBJ1-2; D possibly corresponds to TRBD1 (5 bases). The length of the CDR3 is 13 residues. V lost 4 bases, J lost 6 bases, and 11 bases lay in between. Germline CDR1 and CDR2: KGHDR and SFDVKD. The CDR3 DNA sequence: TGTGCCACCAGTGAGTCTCAGGGCGATGGCTACACCTTC. Translated: CATSESQGDGYTF.

The chain is built from TRBV5-1 and TRBJ2-3; 7 bases fit TRBD2. V lost 8 bases, J lost 5 bases, and 2 bases stayed unmatched. The CDR3 loop spans 11 amino acids. CDR1 SGHRS and CDR2 YFSETQ come from the germline V gene. The CDR3 is CASRGEDTQYF. For the CDR3, the DNA is TGCGCCAGTCGGGGGGAAGATACGCAGTATTTT. The variable domain in full, with the rest retrieved from reference TRBV5-1 and TRBJ2-3, is KAGVTQTPRYLIKTRGQQVTLSCSPISGHRSVSWYQQTPGQGLQFLFEYFSETQRNKGNFPGRFSGRQFSNSRSEMNVSTLELGDSALYLCASRGEDTQYFGPGTRLTVL.

The V gene is TRBV5-1, the J gene TRBJ2-3; the D gene is possibly TRBD1 (5 bases). Germline values: CDR1 SGHRS, CDR2 YFSETQ. CDR3 length equals 15 residues. Trimming took off 7 bases at V and 6 bases at J, with 21 bases between the two ends. CDR3 region: CASGAGFAQSDTQYF. DNA for the CDR3: TGCGCCAGCGGAGCAGGGTTCGCGCAATCGGATACGCAGTATTTT.

The gene calls are TRBV18 and TRBJ2-7; the match to TRBD1 covers 11 bases. This CDR3 region has 16 residues. V lost 2 bases, J lost 5 bases, and 8 bases stayed unmatched. Germline CDR1 reads KGHSH; CDR2 reads LQKENI. CDR3 residues: CASSPYPGQGGDEQYF. In DNA, the CDR3 is TGTGCCAGCTCACCATATCCGGGACAGGGGGGGGACGAGCAGTACTTC.

The chain links TRBV6-1 to TRBJ1-2; 7 bases match TRBD1. The CDR3 has 14 amino acids. J gave up 2 bases and V 2 bases, and 2 bases lay outside the gene matches. CDR1 is MNHNS, CDR2 SASEGT, per germline. CDR3 nucleotides: TGTGCCAGCAGTGAATCCAGGGGGAACTATGGCTACACCTTC. Amino acids: CASSESRGNYGYTF.

The CDR3 coding sequence is TGTGCCAGCAGCTTAGCGCGAGAGGGAGTTCGCTACACCTTC. Amino acid sequence: CASSLAREGVRYTF. The chain has TRBV7-2 and TRBJ1-2; D gene unclear. Germline V gene lookup returns CDR1 SGHTA and CDR2 FQGNSA. V was clipped by 0 bases and J by 9 bases, with 14 bases between them. The CDR3 runs 14 residues.

This chain links TRBV7-9 with TRBJ1-1, with a tentative D call TRBD1 (6 bases). The germline V gene has CDR1 SEHNR and CDR2 FQNEAQ (reference sequence). With 5 bases removed from V and 4 bases from J, the gap between germline ends came to 8 bases. This CDR3 spans 12 amino acids. The CDR3 DNA follows: TGTGCCAGCAGCCAAGGGGGCACTGAAGCTTTCTTT. It yields the protein CASSQGGTEAFF.